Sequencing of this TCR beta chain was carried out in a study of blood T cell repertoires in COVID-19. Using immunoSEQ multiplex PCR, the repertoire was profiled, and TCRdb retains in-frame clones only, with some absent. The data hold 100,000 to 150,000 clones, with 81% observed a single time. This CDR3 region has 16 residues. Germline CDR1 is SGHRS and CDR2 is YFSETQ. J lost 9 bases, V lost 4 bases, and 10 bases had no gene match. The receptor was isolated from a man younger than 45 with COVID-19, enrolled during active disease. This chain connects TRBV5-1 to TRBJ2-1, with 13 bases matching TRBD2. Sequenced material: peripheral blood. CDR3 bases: TGCGCCAGCAGCGTATTCACTAGCGGGGGGGCCGGTGAGCAGTTCTTC. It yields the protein CASSVFTSGGAGEQFF.